Shown below are 31 T cell receptor beta chains from a single sample sequenced in a study of T cells in Graves' hyperthyroidism and ophthalmopathy. Amplification of TCR beta CDR3 regions used RNA as the template. Using the HTBI primer set, a first-round RT-PCR was run on the TCR CDR3. One entry per CDR3 protein, called by TCRdb with MiXCR from the multiplex PCR reads. The repertoire holds under 300,000 distinct CDR3 sequences, with about 14% as singletons. The sample consisted of blood. These receptors were obtained from a woman in her 30s with Graves' hyperthyroidism that later progressed to Graves' ophthalmopathy.

In its sample, this clonotype was seen a few times. The rearrangement uses TRBV6-2 or TRBV6-3 and TRBJ1-2, with D possibly being TRBD1 (5 bases). Trimming shortened V by 5 bases and J by 4 bases, and 11 bases separated the two germline ends. This CDR3 is built from 13 residues. CDR1 and CDR2 (germline): MNHEY, SVGEGT. CDR3 region: CASSPLRGYGYTF. The CDR3, as DNA: TGTGCCAGCAGTCCTCTTAGGGGCTATGGCTACACCTTC.

The gene calls are TRBV7-2 and TRBJ1-2; TRBD1 aligns across 7 bases. The CDR3 is 15 amino acids. Germline trimming cut 5 bases from V and 2 bases from J; bases unmatched to any gene: 8. Germline CDR1 reads SGHTA; CDR2 reads FQGNSA. The CDR3 DNA sequence: TGTGCCAGCAGCAAAAGACAGGGTCCCAACTATGGCTACACCTTC. Protein: CASSKRQGPNYGYTF.

This clonotype has a count of ten or more. The CDR3: CSASTLGLSNQPQHF. CDR3 bases: TGCAGTGCTAGTACGCTGGGTCTTAGCAATCAGCCCCAGCATTTT. The chain recombines TRBV20-1 with TRBJ1-5, with D unclear. Between the trimmed V and J ends, which lost 3 bases and 0 bases, there was a span of 12 bases. The CDR3 sequence is 15 residues long. CDR1 and CDR2 (germline): DFQATT, SNEGSKA (reference sequence).

This clonotype occurred many times. This chain uses TRBV7-9 with TRBJ2-1; 9 bases align to TRBD2. CDR3 length equals 15 residues. Germline loops: CDR1 SEHNR, CDR2 FQNEAQ (reference sequence). The J segment lost 3 bases and the V segment lost 2 bases, leaving 2 bases of the junction unmatched. In nucleotides, the CDR3 is TGTGCCAGCAGCTTAAGCGGGAGGAACTACAATGAGCAGTTCTTC. Translation gives CASSLSGRNYNEQFF. Based on the CDR3 plus reference TRBV7-9 and TRBJ2-1, the full variable domain is DTGVSQNPRHKITKRGQNVTFRCDPISEHNRLYWYRQTLGQGPEFLTYFQNEAQLEKSRLLSDRFSAERPKGSFSTLEIQRTEQGDSAMYLCASSLSGRNYNEQFFGPGTRLTVL.

This clonotype was seen many times. The chain combines TRBV7-2 with TRBJ2-7, with TRBD2 matching over 8 bases. With 5 bases clipped from V and 5 bases from J, the junction kept 20 bases outside the gene matches. Per the germline V gene, CDR1 is SGHTA and CDR2 is FQGNSA. CDR3 size: 18 residues. DNA of the CDR3: TGTGCCAGCAGCCCTGGGGCGGGAGGCGGGGGCCTCTACAACGAGCAGTACTTC. This gives the protein CASSPGAGGGGLYNEQYF.

This clonotype was seen a handful of times. This sequence joins TRBV4-1 and TRBJ2-7, with D possibly TRBD1 on 7 matching bases. Between the trimmed V and J ends, which lost 4 bases and 5 bases, there was a span of 15 bases. The germline V gene has CDR1 MGHRA and CDR2 YSYEKL. The CDR3 consists of 14 residues. CDR3 sequence: CASSRDRDFHEQYF. CDR3 in DNA: TGCGCCAGCAGCCGTGACAGGGACTTCCACGAGCAGTACTTC.

This clonotype was found many times. J is TRBJ2-1 and V is TRBV28, with D maybe TRBD2 (5 bases). CDR1 is MDHEN and CDR2 is SYDVKM in the germline V gene. The CDR3 sequence is 14 residues long. V was clipped by 2 bases and J by 9 bases, with 14 bases between them. The CDR3: CASSLRLYGGEQFF. DNA for the CDR3: TGTGCCAGCAGTTTACGACTATATGGCGGTGAGCAGTTCTTC.

Regarding this clonotype: One end of the junction does not line up with germline, which may come from a read error. The chain employs TRBV7-7 and TRBJ2-2, with 11 bases aligning to TRBD2. The CDR3 length is 16 residues. From germline, CDR1 is SSHAT and CDR2 FNYEAQ (reference sequence). The CDR3: CASRPGTSGNTGELFF. The CDR3 DNA follows: TGTGCTAGCAGACCCGGGACTAGCGGAAACACCGGGGAGCTGTTTTTT.

This clonotype was counted many times. The chain joins TRBV2 to TRBJ2-7; TRBD1 matches 8 bases. The germline CDR1 and CDR2 sequences are SNHLY and FYNNEI. The trim removed 0 bases at V and 1 base at J, leaving 2 bases unmatched. The CDR3 runs to 15 residues. The CDR3 is CASSEAWTGSYEQYF. The CDR3 DNA is TGTGCCAGCAGTGAAGCCTGGACAGGGTCCTACGAGCAGTACTTC.

The J gene is TRBJ2-2, the V gene TRBV4-2; possible D gene TRBD2, 5 bases. In germline, CDR1 is LGHNA, CDR2 YNFKEQ. V was clipped by 0 bases and J by 5 bases, with 13 bases between them. CDR3 length: 16 amino acids. The DNA of the CDR3 is TGTGCCAGCAGCCAAGATGTGGGAGAGAAAACCGGGGAGCTGTTTTTT. Its protein is CASSQDVGEKTGELFF.

The genes are TRBV6-1 and TRBJ2-7; D tentatively reads TRBD1 or TRBD2 (5 bases each). The ends were cut back, 4 bases at V and 6 bases at J, with 10 bases in the middle. Germline-derived CDR1 and CDR2 are MNHNS and SASEGT. The CDR3 covers 12 residues. For the CDR3, the DNA is TGTGCCAGCAGTGGTGGGACGGGCGAGCAGTACTTC. This gives the protein CASSGGTGEQYF.

CDR3 residues: CASGGAETQYF. The CDR3 region has the DNA TGTGCCAGCGGGGGAGCCGAGACCCAGTACTTC. The V and J genes are TRBV27 and TRBJ2-5; D may be TRBD1 or TRBD2 (5 bases each). The germline V and J ends were trimmed by 8 bases and 5 bases, with 9 bases remaining between them. The CDR3 totals 11 residues. From germline, CDR1 is MNHEY and CDR2 SMNVEV (reference sequence).

This clonotype has ten or more counts. This sequence joins TRBV6-1 and TRBJ2-7; perhaps TRBD2 as D (5 bases). V was clipped by 8 bases and J by 4 bases, with 15 bases between them. The CDR3 loop spans 13 amino acids. CDR1 MNHNS and CDR2 SASEGT come from the germline V gene. DNA for the CDR3: TGTGCCAGCGCCCCCGGGGAGCCATACGAGCAGTACTTC. Translated: CASAPGEPYEQYF.

In its sample, this clonotype was seen many times. The chain uses TRBV9 and TRBJ1-1; D gene ambiguous. Germline V gene lookup returns CDR1 SGDLS and CDR2 YYNGEE. The CDR3 totals 14 residues. Trimming removed 0 bases from V and 1 base from J, with 7 bases in between. The CDR3 is CASSVAPANTEAFF. Written as DNA, the CDR3 is TGTGCCAGCAGCGTAGCTCCGGCGAACACTGAAGCTTTCTTT.

In its sample, this clonotype was seen many times. The chain recombines TRBV5-1 with TRBJ2-2, with 7 bases that match TRBD1. Trimming cost V 2 bases and J 0 bases; bases outside gene matches: 7. The V gene's germline CDR1 is SGHRS and CDR2 YFSETQ. This CDR3 is built from 17 residues. The DNA of the CDR3 is TGCGCCAGCAGCTTTCGGGCCGGGACAGCGAACACCGGGGAGCTGTTTTTT. Amino acids: CASSFRAGTANTGELFF.

This clonotype appeared a few times. V gene TRBV6-6 combines with J gene TRBJ1-4; 9 bases are a match to TRBD1. Germline V gene data show CDR1 as MNHNY and CDR2 as SVGAGI (reference sequence). Unmatched junction bases numbered 4, after V lost 0 bases and J lost 8 bases. The CDR3 extends over 15 amino acids. Here the CDR3 DNA reads TGTGCCAGCAGTTACTCTACAGGGGGCGAGGAAAAACTGTTTTTT. This gives the protein CASSYSTGGEEKLFF.

This clonotype has a count of ten or more. The V and J genes are TRBV28 and TRBJ2-7; D not resolved. The CDR3 loop spans 13 amino acids. Germline lookup yields CDR1 MDHEN and CDR2 SYDVKM. V was clipped by 10 bases and J by 0 bases, with 13 bases between them. CDR3 sequence (DNA): TGTGCCACTGGGCCTAGGCTCTCCTACGAGCAGTACTTC. It encodes CATGPRLSYEQYF.

In its sample, this clonotype was seen a few times. The V gene is TRBV27, the J gene TRBJ2-1; 7 positions agree with TRBD2. Germline V gives CDR1 MNHEY, CDR2 SMNVEV (reference sequence). V lost 6 bases and J lost 3; bases outside the gene matches: 11. CDR3 length: 16 amino acids. The CDR3 protein is CASSPNGLGLYNEQFF. CDR3 DNA sequence: TGTGCCAGCAGCCCCAATGGACTAGGGCTCTACAATGAGCAGTTCTTC.

At least ten counts were recorded for this clonotype. The V gene is TRBV2, the J gene TRBJ2-2, with D maybe TRBD1 (6 bases). The germline CDR1 and CDR2 sequences are SNHLY and FYNNEI. V gave up 7 bases and J gave up 3 bases, with 12 bases separating them. The CDR3 runs 14 residues. The CDR3: CASKDSAYTGELFF. Here the CDR3 DNA reads TGTGCCAGCAAGGACAGCGCTTACACCGGGGAGCTGTTTTTT. The complete variable domain, with remaining parts taken from reference TRBV2 and TRBJ2-2, reads EPEVTQTPSHQVTQMGQEVILRCVPISNHLYFYWYRQILGQKVEFLVSFYNNEISEKSEIFDDQFSVERPDGSNFTLKIRSTKLEDSAMYFCASKDSAYTGELFFGEGSRLTVL.

There are many counts of this clonotype. The rearrangement uses TRBV24-1 and TRBJ2-7; 7 bases map to TRBD2. Looked up from germline, CDR1 is KGHDR and CDR2 is SFDVKD. V trimming: 4 bases; J trimming: 2 bases; junction bases outside the gene matches: 1. The CDR3 has 13 amino acids. The CDR3 protein is CATSDSGAYEQYF. The CDR3 bases are TGTGCCACCAGTGACAGCGGGGCCTACGAGCAGTACTTC.

This clonotype was detected only a few times. The chain is built from TRBV24-1 and TRBJ2-3, with TRBD2 matching over 10 bases. The V and J ends lost 6 bases and 4 bases, in that order; junction bases with no gene match: 3. Germline V gene sequence: CDR1 KGHDR, CDR2 SFDVKD. This CDR3 contains 14 residues. The CDR3 here is CATSLAGEADTQYF. The DNA of the CDR3 is TGTGCCACCAGTCTAGCGGGAGAAGCAGATACGCAGTATTTT.

The table lists this clonotype with many counts. The chain carries TRBV4-2 and TRBJ1-1; no definite D call. The germline V gene encodes CDR1 LGHNA and CDR2 YNFKEQ. The CDR3 length is 13 residues. Trimming took off 1 base at V and 1 base at J, with 4 bases between the two ends. The DNA of the CDR3 is TGTGCCAGCAGCCAAGCTACGAACACTGAAGCTTTCTTT. It codes for CASSQATNTEAFF.

V and J are TRBV6-2 or TRBV6-3 and TRBJ2-1; 14 bases map to TRBD2. From germline, CDR1 is MNHEY and CDR2 SVGEGT. The CDR3 is made up of 17 amino acids. Germline trimming cut 5 bases from V and 3 bases from J; bases unmatched to any gene: 6. This CDR3 reads CASSGTSGRPSYNEQFF. The CDR3 bases are TGTGCCAGCAGTGGGACTAGCGGGAGACCCAGCTACAATGAGCAGTTCTTC.

In its sample, this clonotype was seen many times. The rearrangement links TRBV28 to TRBJ2-1; tentative D call: TRBD1 (5 bases). This CDR3 spans 15 amino acids. Looked up from germline, CDR1 is MDHEN and CDR2 is SYDVKM. V was clipped by 2 bases and J by 3 bases, with 11 bases between them. CDR3 loop: CASSLRGSLYNEQFF. The CDR3 nucleotides read TGTGCCAGCAGTTTAAGGGGTTCCCTCTACAATGAGCAGTTCTTC. The whole variable domain, filled in from reference TRBV28 and TRBJ2-1, reads DVKVTQSSRYLVKRTGEKVFLECVQDMDHENMFWYRQDPGLGLRLIYFSYDVKMKEKGDIPEGYSVSREKKERFSLILESASTNQTSMYLCASSLRGSLYNEQFFGPGTRLTVL.

This chain connects TRBV4-3 to TRBJ2-2; 7 bases line up with TRBD2. CDR3 length: 15 amino acids. CDR1 is LGHNA and CDR2 is YSLEER in the germline V gene. V trimming: 6 bases; J trimming: 5 bases; junction bases outside the gene matches: 9. Written as DNA, the CDR3 is TGCGCCAGCAGAACTAGCGCAATGAAGACCGGGGAGCTGTTTTTT. This translates into CASRTSAMKTGELFF.

This clonotype was observed at least ten times. V and J are TRBV4-3 and TRBJ1-2; D gene uncertain. This CDR3 has 13 residues. Deletions cut 0 bases from V and 4 bases from J, with 6 bases between. Per the germline V gene, CDR1 is LGHNA and CDR2 is YSLEER. The CDR3 loop is CASSQDPSYGYTF. The CDR3 nucleotides read TGCGCCAGCAGCCAAGATCCAAGCTATGGCTACACCTTC.

This clonotype occurred many times. The rearrangement links TRBV10-3 to TRBJ2-1; 9 positions agree with TRBD2. Germline loops: CDR1 ENHRY, CDR2 SYGVKD. J lost 5 bases, V lost 3 bases, and 14 bases had no gene match. The CDR3 is 18 residues long. In DNA form, the CDR3 reads TGTGCCATCAGTGATGGGGCAGCAGGGCTAGCGGGGAACAATGAGCAGTTCTTC. Its protein is CAISDGAAGLAGNNEQFF.

The V call is TRBV18, the J call TRBJ1-3; the match to TRBD1 covers 7 bases. Germline V gene lookup returns CDR1 KGHSH and CDR2 LQKENI. The CDR3 totals 16 residues. Trimming cost V 5 bases and J 0 bases; bases outside gene matches: 7. The CDR3 coding sequence is TGTGCCAGCTCAACGCAACAGGGGAGCTCTGGAAACACCATATATTTT. This gives the protein CASSTQQGSSGNTIYF.

In this sample, this clonotype turned up a few times. The chain is built from TRBV7-8 and TRBJ1-1; no clear D gene. Per the germline V gene, CDR1 is SGHVS and CDR2 is FQNEAQ. V lost 0 bases and J 8 bases, leaving 10 bases between the germline ends. This CDR3 contains 13 residues. The CDR3 sequence is CASSLAVGIEAFF. CDR3 DNA: TGTGCCAGCAGCTTAGCAGTAGGGATAGAAGCTTTCTTT.

This clonotype was seen repeatedly, ten times or more. The chain has TRBV28 and TRBJ2-2; D is possibly TRBD2 (5 bases). Between the trimmed V and J ends, which lost 6 bases and 2 bases, there was a span of 13 bases. Germline assignment: CDR1 MDHEN and CDR2 SYDVKM. The length of the CDR3 is 15 residues. The CDR3 DNA follows: TGTGCCAGCAGGTTGACTAACGCAAACACCGGGGAGCTGTTTTTT. Residues: CASRLTNANTGELFF.

At least ten counts were recorded for this clonotype. The chain recombines TRBV12-5 with TRBJ2-1; tentatively, D is TRBD2 (6 bases). The CDR3 loop spans 13 amino acids. With 5 bases removed from V and 8 bases from J, the gap between germline ends came to 13 bases. Per the germline V gene, CDR1 is LGHNT and CDR2 is FRNRAP. For the CDR3, the DNA is TGTGCTAGTGGTCCAGCGGGCGTCGATGAGCAGTTCTTC. This translates into CASGPAGVDEQFF.